This TCR beta chain was obtained from a study of PD-L1 blockade in urothelial cancer. Across the whole study: Counts from blood samples showed a median of roughly 130,000 T cells.

Time point denoted: pretreatment peripheral blood. Anywhere from 1 to 8 samples came from each patient, spanning pretreatment and on-treatment. With respect to this clone: Its target is unknown.

Assay: immunoSEQ multiplex PCR; the TCRdb copy retains only in-frame clones and omits some. The sample has about 87,000 clones, less than 90% seen once; the top ten hold about 2.1%. Study results and caveats: Pretreatment peripheral blood TCR clonality that fell below the median predicted better survival among the patients studied. Tumor-associated blood clones were expanded more by durable-benefit patients at 3 weeks.

V lost 1 base, J lost 0 bases, and 9 bases lay in between. The CDR3 runs to 15 residues. CDR1 is LGHNA, CDR2 YSLEER, per germline. J is TRBJ1-2 and V is TRBV4-3, with TRBD1 as a possible D gene (5 bases). The sequence was collected from a man in his 60s with urothelial cancer. The source was PBMCs, collected around atezolizumab (anti-PD-L1) treatment. The CDR3 region is CASSQGGGSNYGYTF. The CDR3 region has the DNA TGCGCCAGCAGCCAAGGTGGGGGGTCTAACTATGGCTACACCTTC.